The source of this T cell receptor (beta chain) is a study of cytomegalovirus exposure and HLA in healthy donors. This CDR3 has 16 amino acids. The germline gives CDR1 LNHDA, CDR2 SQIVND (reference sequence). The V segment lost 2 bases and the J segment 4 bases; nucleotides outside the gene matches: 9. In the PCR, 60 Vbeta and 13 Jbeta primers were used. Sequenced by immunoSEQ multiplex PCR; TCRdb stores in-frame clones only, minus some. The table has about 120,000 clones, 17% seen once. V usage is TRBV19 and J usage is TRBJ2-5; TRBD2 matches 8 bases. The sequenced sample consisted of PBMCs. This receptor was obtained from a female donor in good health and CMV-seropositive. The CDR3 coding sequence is TGTGCCAGTAGTATAAGGAGAACTAGCGGTACAGAGACCCAGTACTTC. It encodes CASSIRRTSGTETQYF.